This T cell receptor (beta chain) was recorded in a study of T cells in narcolepsy. This table comes from immunoSEQ multiplex PCR, and its TCRdb copy is limited to in-frame clones, with some not included. Here the sample spans 35,000 or so clones, 70% to 85% being singletons. This CDR3 has 17 amino acids. Germline values: CDR1 MDHEN, CDR2 SYDVKM. Trimming stripped 7 bases from V and 4 bases from J, with 25 bases between. Turning to this clone: Antigen: not known.

Study results and limitations: Reportedly, autoreactive clonotypes were serially detected in patients' blood but not controls'. Comparing one patient's CSF and blood CD4+ clonotypes highlighted HCRT- and TRIB2-specific autoreactive clonotypes.

The receptor comes from a human donor with narcolepsy. Sequencing used CD45RA- memory CD4+ T cells from PBMCs. The chain links TRBV28 to TRBJ1-1; D is uncertain. This chain's CDR3 is CASTLPLPGTGLTEAFF. Here the CDR3 DNA reads TGTGCCAGCACCTTACCTTTACCCGGAACCGGGCTCACTGAAGCTTTCTTT.